A single sample gave rise to the 27 T cell receptor beta chains below, sequenced in a study of blood T cell repertoires in COVID-19. TCRdb's table, derived via immunoSEQ multiplex PCR, lists solely in-frame clones and lacks some. This sample carries 150,000 to 200,000 clones, over 75% of them seen once, and the ten largest clones take 8% to 13%. What was sequenced was PBMCs or T cells enriched from blood (not recorded which). The origin of the receptors is a man over 45 who had recovered from COVID-19.

V and J are TRBV6-1 and TRBJ1-3; D unclear. CDR1 is MNHNS, CDR2 SASEGT, per germline. The CDR3 has 15 amino acids. V lost 0 bases, J lost 3 bases, and 9 bases lay in between. CDR3 protein: CASSEAIIRGNTIYF. CDR3 nucleotide sequence: TGTGCCAGCAGTGAAGCTATAATCCGTGGAAACACCATATATTTT.

The chain combines TRBV6-5 with TRBJ1-5; a weak D match, TRBD1 (6 bases). This CDR3 has 13 amino acids. Looked up from germline, CDR1 is MNHEY and CDR2 is SVGAGI. Trimming stripped 6 bases from V and 4 bases from J, with 10 bases between. Written as DNA, the CDR3 is TGTGCCAGCAGACGACAGGAGAATCAGCCCCAGCATTTT. It yields the protein CASRRQENQPQHF.

The V call is TRBV4-1, the J call TRBJ2-7; D call uncertain. V was clipped by 3 bases and J by 0 bases, with 21 bases between them. Germline CDR1 reads MGHRA; CDR2 reads YSYEKL. This CDR3 is built from 18 residues. The CDR3 reads CASSHGPPLRPHSYEQYF. The CDR3 nucleotides are TGCGCCAGCAGCCACGGTCCCCCCCTCAGGCCCCACTCCTACGAGCAGTACTTC.

This clone was seen a single time. V and J are TRBV20-1 and TRBJ2-2, with D uncertain. With 3 bases removed from V and 1 base from J, the gap between germline ends came to 12 bases. The germline CDR1 and CDR2 sequences are DFQATT and SNEGSKA (reference sequence). The CDR3 consists of 15 residues. The CDR3 region is CSASRLDVNTGELFF. The CDR3 DNA sequence: TGCAGTGCTAGTCGGCTAGATGTGAACACCGGGGAGCTGTTTTTT.

The V call is TRBV19, the J call TRBJ1-5; D is perhaps TRBD1 (5 bases). The CDR3 loop spans 16 amino acids. V lost 5 bases, J lost 6 bases, and 20 bases lay in between. CDR1 LNHDA and CDR2 SQIVND come from the germline V gene (reference sequence). Here the CDR3 DNA reads TGTGCCAGTAGTCCTCCAGTTCCGGGGGGTAGTCAGCCCCAGCATTTT. Its translation: CASSPPVPGGSQPQHF.

The chain has TRBV7-9 and TRBJ1-3; D gene unclear. The germline V gene encodes CDR1 SEHNR and CDR2 FQNEAQ (reference sequence). The V end was cut by 5 bases, the J end by 0 bases, with 17 bases between. The CDR3 runs to 17 residues. Written as DNA, the CDR3 is TGTGCCAGCAGCCTCACGGCTGGGCCCGACTCTGGAAACACCATATATTTT. Encoded protein: CASSLTAGPDSGNTIYF.

The J gene is TRBJ2-3, the V gene TRBV19; 10 positions agree with TRBD2. The length of the CDR3 is 17 residues. Trimming cost V 4 bases and J 3 bases; bases outside gene matches: 10. Germline CDR1 reads LNHDA; CDR2 reads SQIVND (reference sequence). This CDR3 reads CASSNLAGAEVTDTQYF. CDR3 nucleotides: TGTGCCAGTAGTAACCTAGCGGGGGCCGAAGTAACAGATACGCAGTATTTT.

The genes are TRBV5-1 and TRBJ2-3, with unresolved D. The germline V and J ends were trimmed by 0 bases and 2 bases, with 10 bases remaining between them. This CDR3 has 15 residues. CDR1 and CDR2 from the germline V gene are SGHRS and YFSETQ. The CDR3 here is CASSLASGYTDTQYF. The CDR3 region has the DNA TGCGCCAGCAGCTTGGCCTCCGGGTACACAGATACGCAGTATTTT.

The rearrangement uses TRBV5-5 and TRBJ2-5; D is unclear. Germline V gene sequence: CDR1 SGHKS, CDR2 YYEKEE (reference sequence). This CDR3 region has 14 residues. V lost 0 bases, J lost 4 bases, and 10 bases lay in between. Here the CDR3 DNA reads TGTGCCAGCAGCTTGGGGGTAGCCCGAGAGACCCAGTACTTC. It translates to CASSLGVARETQYF.

The chain recombines TRBV7-2 with TRBJ1-2; tentative D call: TRBD1 (6 bases). V gave up 0 bases and J gave up 7 bases, with 18 bases separating them. Germline values: CDR1 SGHTA, CDR2 FQGNSA. The CDR3 covers 16 residues. CDR3 DNA sequence: TGTGCCAGCAGCTTAGCGCGATCTGGGGGCGTAGGTGGCTACACCTTC. This gives the protein CASSLARSGGVGGYTF.

This chain links TRBV7-9 with TRBJ2-2; TRBD1 aligns across 7 bases. Germline CDR1 reads SEHNR; CDR2 reads FQNEAQ (reference sequence). The CDR3 is 17 amino acids. V dropped 7 bases and J dropped 5; count of bases not matched to a gene: 16. In DNA, the CDR3 is TGTGCCAGCACCTTGTCCAGGGGGTCAATCCATACCGGGGAGCTGTTTTTT. Protein product: CASTLSRGSIHTGELFF.

Note on this clone: At one of its ends the junction is not consistent with the germline gene, which may arise from a read error. This sample also contains other DNA sequences that code for the same CDR3. V gene TRBV12-3 or TRBV12-4 combines with J gene TRBJ1-6, with D uncertain. This CDR3 region has 13 residues. The CDR3 DNA reads as TGCGCCAGCAGTATTTTCAGCGGCTCACCCCTCCACTTT. Translation: CASSIFSGSPLHF.

The genes are TRBV6-5 and TRBJ1-2, with TRBD1 matching 8 bases. The CDR3 has 13 amino acids. Losses at the gene ends were 11 bases for V and 0 bases for J; bases not matched to a gene: 5. Per germline, CDR1 MNHEY and CDR2 SVGAGI. CDR3 bases: TGTGCCTCACGGACAGGGTCTAACTATGGCTACACCTTC. It translates to CASRTGSNYGYTF.

This chain's CDR3 is CASIPETGQFYGYTF. The CDR3 coding sequence is TGTGCCAGCATCCCCGAAACCGGACAGTTCTATGGCTACACCTTC. The chain carries TRBV5-8 and TRBJ1-2; perhaps TRBD1 as D (6 bases). The V gene's germline CDR1 is SGHTS and CDR2 YDEGEE. V was trimmed by 6 bases and J by 4 bases, leaving 19 bases between them. The CDR3 has 15 amino acids.

This clone was picked up one time. The CDR3 DNA follows: TGTGCCAGCTCACCATCGGGACAGGGAAACTATGGCTACACCTTC. As protein: CASSPSGQGNYGYTF. V gene TRBV18 combines with J gene TRBJ1-2; 9 nucleotides agree with TRBD1. Per the germline V gene, CDR1 is KGHSH and CDR2 is LQKENI. After removal of 2 bases from V and 2 bases from J, the junction contained 3 bases not matched to a gene. The CDR3 contains 15 residues.

The J gene is TRBJ2-4, the V gene TRBV6-1; 8 bases align to TRBD2. Germline V CDR1 and CDR2: MNHNS, SASEGT. The CDR3 is 17 residues long. Losses at the gene ends were 2 bases for V and 0 bases for J; bases not matched to a gene: 6. The CDR3 DNA is TGTGCCAGCAGTGAATTCGGCGGGGGGATAGCCAAAAACATTCAGTACTTC. It yields the protein CASSEFGGGIAKNIQYF.

The genes are TRBV19 and TRBJ2-1, with TRBD1 as a possible D gene (5 bases). The CDR3 covers 16 residues. V was clipped by 0 bases and J by 4 bases, with 13 bases between them. CDR1 and CDR2 (germline): LNHDA, SQIVND (reference sequence). The CDR3 reads CASSIEGPTGYNEQFF. CDR3 bases: TGTGCCAGTAGTATAGAAGGCCCTACAGGATACAATGAGCAGTTCTTC.

In this sample, this clone turned up once. V and J are TRBV6-4 and TRBJ2-1, with a weak D call TRBD1 (6 bases). Germline CDR1 and CDR2: MRHNA and SNTAGT. The CDR3 spans 15 residues. Trimming removed 6 bases from V and 7 bases from J, with 19 bases in between. CDR3 nucleotides: TGTGCCAGCAGCACCGCCCACTTAGGGGGAAATGAGCAGTTCTTC. Protein: CASSTAHLGGNEQFF.

V and J are TRBV28 and TRBJ2-5; the match to TRBD2 covers 7 bases. This CDR3 has 15 amino acids. The V gene's germline CDR1 is MDHEN and CDR2 SYDVKM. Trimming cost V 3 bases and J 3 bases; bases outside gene matches: 7. CDR3: CASSLVGGPEETQYF. The CDR3 DNA is TGTGCCAGCAGTTTGGTGGGAGGGCCTGAAGAGACCCAGTACTTC.

A few counts support this clone. The chain carries TRBV24-1 and TRBJ2-3; D might be TRBD1 (6 bases). Germline V CDR1 and CDR2: KGHDR, SFDVKD. The CDR3 spans 16 residues. The germline V and J ends were trimmed by 3 bases and 0 bases, with 12 bases remaining between them. In nucleotides, the CDR3 is TGTGCCACCAGTGATCGGAACGGACAGAGCACAGATACGCAGTATTTT. It encodes CATSDRNGQSTDTQYF.

The rearrangement links TRBV29-1 to TRBJ2-5, with D perhaps matching TRBD2 (6 bases). CDR3 size: 14 residues. With 4 bases removed from V and 5 bases from J, the gap between germline ends came to 17 bases. Germline V gene lookup returns CDR1 SQVTM and CDR2 ANQGSEA. CDR3 in DNA: TGCAGCGTTGGAGGGACTCTCCCTAAGGAGACCCAGTACTTC. This encodes CSVGGTLPKETQYF.

V gene TRBV10-3 combines with J gene TRBJ1-3, with 11 bases matching TRBD1. In germline, CDR1 is ENHRY, CDR2 SYGVKD. The J segment lost 6 bases and the V segment lost 8 bases, leaving 3 bases of the junction unmatched. This CDR3 region has 13 residues. CDR3 protein: CAILGQGENTIYF. CDR3 sequence (DNA): TGTGCCATCCTGGGACAGGGGGAAAACACCATATATTTT.

The V call is TRBV2, the J call TRBJ2-1; a weak D match, TRBD2 (7 bases). The CDR3 loop spans 13 amino acids. Germline V lookup: CDR1 SNHLY, CDR2 FYNNEI. V lost 7 bases to trimming and J lost 8 bases, with 15 bases between them. The CDR3 protein is CASNVGGRDEQFF. The CDR3 DNA follows: TGTGCCAGCAACGTCGGGGGGCGGGATGAGCAGTTCTTC.

V and J are TRBV16 and TRBJ1-5; D gene unclear. V was pared by 3 bases and J by 0 bases, with 6 bases between. Germline values: CDR1 KGHSY, CDR2 FQNENV. CDR3 length: 14 amino acids. The CDR3 loop is CASSQFNSNQPQHF. DNA of the CDR3: TGTGCCAGCAGCCAGTTTAATAGCAATCAGCCCCAGCATTTT.

This clone was seen a few times. The chain is built from TRBV16 and TRBJ1-1, with D perhaps TRBD1 (6 bases). Trimming shortened V by 4 bases and J by 7 bases, and 10 bases separated the two germline ends. Per the germline V gene, CDR1 is KGHSY and CDR2 is FQNENV. The CDR3 contains 12 residues. The CDR3 sequence: CASSRTVNEAFF. The CDR3 nucleotides are TGTGCCAGCAGCCGGACAGTTAATGAAGCTTTCTTT.

The gene calls are TRBV7-9 and TRBJ2-3; D is perhaps TRBD2 (6 bases). Germline lookup yields CDR1 SEHNR and CDR2 FQNEAQ (reference sequence). V was shortened by 4 bases and J by 4 bases, with 15 bases between the two germline ends. The CDR3 length is 15 residues. CDR3 in DNA: TGTGCCAGCAGCTCGGGGTTTGGGAGGCCAGATACGCAGTATTTT. This encodes CASSSGFGRPDTQYF.

The chain joins TRBV27 to TRBJ2-6; D gene uncertain. Germline V gene lookup returns CDR1 MNHEY and CDR2 SMNVEV (reference sequence). There are 18 residues in the CDR3. V was cut by 6 bases and J by 3 bases, with 21 bases left in between. CDR3 loop: CASSRSWARQHGANVLTF. The CDR3, as DNA: TGTGCCAGCAGCAGGTCGTGGGCCCGTCAACATGGGGCCAACGTCCTGACTTTC.